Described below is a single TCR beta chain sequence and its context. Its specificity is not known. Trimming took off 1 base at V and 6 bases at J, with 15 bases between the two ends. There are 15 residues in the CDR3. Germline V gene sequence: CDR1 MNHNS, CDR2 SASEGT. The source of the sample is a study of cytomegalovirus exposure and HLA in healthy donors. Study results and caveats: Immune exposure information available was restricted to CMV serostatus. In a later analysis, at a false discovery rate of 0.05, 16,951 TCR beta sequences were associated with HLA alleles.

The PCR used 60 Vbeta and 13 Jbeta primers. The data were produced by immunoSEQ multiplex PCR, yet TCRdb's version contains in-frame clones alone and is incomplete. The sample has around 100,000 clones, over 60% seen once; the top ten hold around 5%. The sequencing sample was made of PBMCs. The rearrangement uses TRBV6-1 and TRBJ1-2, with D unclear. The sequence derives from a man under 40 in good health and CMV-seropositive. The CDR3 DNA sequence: TGTGCCAGCAGTGAAGGAAGGAATGAGGCGGATGGCTACACCTTC. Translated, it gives CASSEGRNEADGYTF.